Listed below are T cell receptor beta chains from one sample, sequenced in a study of identical twins. TCRdb ran MiXCR on the 5' RACE reads and lists one entry per CDR3 protein. The data contain about 520,000 distinct CDR3 sequences, roughly 21% of them seen just once; the ten biggest clones take up about 0.99%. The same specimen was also included in a second study, on T cells expressing NK-cell markers.

Sequences were obtained from CD4+ T cells sorted from blood. All receptors derive from a young woman in good health. CDR3s include the opening cysteine and the closing phenylalanine or tryptophan. Fields, in order: CDR3 protein, CDR3 DNA, J gene, V gene, D gene, clone size, CDR3 length. D genes are given only for firm matches. Rows give clone size only sometimes, using once, few, many, or a class for an expanded clone.

CDR3: CASSNGGSYNEQFF; DNA: TGTGCCAGCTCAAATGGCGGCTCCTACAATGAGCAGTTCTTC; J: TRBJ2-1; V: TRBV18; D: NA; size: NA; length: 14
CDR3: CASSPPSPDFMGEQFF; DNA: TGTGCCAGCAGTCCCCCTTCCCCGGACTTTATGGGTGAGCAGTTCTTC; J: TRBJ2-1; V: TRBV25-1; D: NA; size: NA; length: 16
CDR3: CASSLGRVVTEAFF; DNA: TGCGCCAGCAGCTTGGGTCGGGTCGTCACTGAAGCTTTCTTT; J: TRBJ1-1; V: TRBV5-1; D: NA; size: few; length: 14
CDR3: CSAALAGGQETQYF; DNA: TGCAGTGCTGCGCTAGCGGGGGGGCAAGAGACCCAGTACTTC; J: TRBJ2-5; V: TRBV20-1; D: TRBD2; size: few; length: 14
CDR3: CASSLGATNTGELFF; DNA: TGCGCCAGCAGCTTGGGGGCTACGAACACCGGGGAGCTGTTTTTT; J: TRBJ2-2; V: TRBV5-1; D: NA; size: NA; length: 15
CDR3: CSAPERGQETQYF; DNA: TGCAGTGCCCCCGAGCGGGGACAAGAGACCCAGTACTTC; J: TRBJ2-5; V: TRBV20-1; D: TRBD2; size: NA; length: 13
CDR3: CSARKQGVDHEQYF; DNA: TGCAGTGCTAGAAAACAGGGAGTCGACCACGAGCAGTACTTC; J: TRBJ2-7; V: TRBV20-1; D: NA; size: NA; length: 14
CDR3: CASSLGPPSGYNEQFF; DNA: TGTGCCAGCAGCTTAGGCCCACCTAGCGGCTACAATGAGCAGTTCTTC; J: TRBJ2-1; V: TRBV7-6; D: TRBD2; size: NA; length: 16
CDR3: CASSFFPGPGTGELFF; DNA: TGTGCCAGCAGTTTTTTTCCCGGGCCGGGCACCGGGGAGCTGTTTTTT; J: TRBJ2-2; V: TRBV12-3/TRBV12-4; D: NA; size: once; length: 16
CDR3: CASSPGVRGKRNEQFF; DNA: TGTGCCAGCAGCCCGGGGGTGAGGGGGAAGCGCAATGAGCAGTTCTTC; J: TRBJ2-1; V: TRBV5-5; D: NA; size: NA; length: 16
CDR3: CAIVASGGSYNEQFF; DNA: TGTGCCATCGTGGCTAGCGGGGGGTCCTACAATGAGCAGTTCTTC; J: TRBJ2-1; V: TRBV10-3; D: TRBD2; size: NA; length: 15
CDR3: CSAREGRFYGYTF; DNA: TGCAGTGCTAGAGAAGGCAGGTTCTATGGCTACACCTTC; J: TRBJ1-2; V: TRBV20-1; D: NA; size: few; length: 13
CDR3: CASRDDGELFF; DNA: TGTGCCAGCAGGGACGACGGGGAGCTGTTTTTT; J: TRBJ2-2; V: TRBV6-5; D: NA; size: many; length: 11
CDR3: CASSLNGASSYEQYF; DNA: TGTGCCAGCAGCTTAAACGGCGCGAGCTCCTACGAGCAGTACTTC; J: TRBJ2-7; V: TRBV7-3; D: NA; size: NA; length: 15
CDR3: CSARNGQVYNSPLHF; DNA: TGCAGTGCACGCAACGGACAGGTCTATAATTCACCCCTCCACTTT; J: TRBJ1-6; V: TRBV20-1; D: TRBD1; size: few; length: 15
CDR3: CSVDRGRETQYF; DNA: TGCAGCGTTGACAGGGGGAGAGAGACCCAGTACTTC; J: TRBJ2-5; V: TRBV29-1; D: TRBD1; size: NA; length: 12
CDR3: CSVEWPSPSSYNEQFF; DNA: TGCAGCGTTGAATGGCCCTCGCCGAGCTCCTACAATGAGCAGTTCTTC; J: TRBJ2-1; V: TRBV29-1; D: NA; size: many; length: 16
CDR3: CATSSEAEKLFF; DNA: TGTGCCACCAGCAGCGAGGCAGAAAAACTGTTTTTT; J: TRBJ1-4; V: TRBV15; D: NA; size: few; length: 12
CDR3: CASSQGNQPQHF; DNA: TGTGCCAGCAGCCAGGGCAATCAGCCCCAGCATTTT; J: TRBJ1-5; V: TRBV12-3/TRBV12-4; D: NA; size: many; length: 12